Below are 7 T cell receptor beta chains sequenced from a single sample in a study of T-cell memory formation after mild COVID-19. Using its own MiXCR run on the 5' RACE reads, TCRdb lists one record per CDR3 protein. The table shows fewer than 400,000 distinct CDR3 sequences, with about 16% occurring only once. Sequencing input: PBMCs or a T cell subset sorted from them (not recorded which). Receptor source: a man between 18 and 29 years old who had mild COVID-19 (a few samples of this study predate the infection). Cell type and time point are not known.

The chain couples TRBV19 to TRBJ1-5; D gene unclear. The CDR3 contains 12 residues. The V end lost 3 bases, the J end lost 7 bases, and 7 bases lay between the germline ends. The V gene's germline CDR1 is LNHDA and CDR2 SQIVND (reference sequence). CDR3 region: CASSIQGQPQHF. Here the CDR3 DNA reads TGTGCCAGTAGTATCCAAGGGCAGCCCCAGCATTTT.

This clonotype turned up a few times. The chain carries TRBV28 and TRBJ2-7; the match to TRBD2 covers 7 bases. The V gene end was trimmed by 2 bases and the J gene end by 4 bases; junction bases not matched to a gene: 8. Germline-derived CDR1 and CDR2 are MDHEN and SYDVKM. The CDR3 is 15 residues long. The chain's CDR3 is CASSLTWEGSYEQYV. CDR3 sequence (DNA): TGTGCCAGCAGTTTAACCTGGGAGGGGTCGTACGAGCAGTACGTC.

This clonotype appeared many times. This chain uses TRBV5-1 with TRBJ2-1; TRBD1 matches at 8 bases. Trimming took 4 bases from V and 0 from J; bases not matched to a gene: 3. Germline V gene data show CDR1 as SGHRS and CDR2 as YFSETQ. This CDR3 comprises 15 residues. The CDR3 sequence is CASSGTGDSYNEQFF. The CDR3 DNA reads TGCGCCAGCAGCGGGACAGGCGACTCCTACAATGAGCAGTTCTTC.

The chain couples TRBV5-6 to TRBJ2-5; TRBD2 might be the D (6 bases). Germline lookup yields CDR1 SGHDT and CDR2 YYEEEE. The V end lost 0 bases, the J end lost 2 bases, and 17 bases lay between the germline ends. The CDR3 is 17 amino acids. In DNA form, the CDR3 reads TGTGCCAGCAGCTTGGAGGGCCGCGGGGCCGATCAAGAGACCCAGTACTTC. Translating it yields CASSLEGRGADQETQYF.

This chain links TRBV29-1 with TRBJ1-1, with TRBD1 as a possible D gene (6 bases). The CDR3 covers 15 residues. Trimming left V 3 bases short and J 3 bases short, with 17 bases between. Germline-derived CDR1 and CDR2 are SQVTM and ANQGSEA. The CDR3 nucleotides are TGCAGCGTTGAGGGAGACGGGGGCGCGGACACTGAAGCTTTCTTT. As protein: CSVEGDGGADTEAFF.

This clonotype was recorded a few times. The V gene is TRBV11-2, the J gene TRBJ2-5; the match to TRBD1 covers 7 bases. V lost 3 bases, J lost 3 bases, and 7 bases stayed unmatched. Germline V gene sequence: CDR1 SGHAT, CDR2 FQNNGV. CDR3 length: 15 residues. The CDR3 DNA sequence: TGTGCCAGCAGCTTTCTCACAGGGGCGGAAGAGACCCAGTACTTC. Protein product: CASSFLTGAEETQYF.

This clonotype was seen a handful of times. This rearrangement joins TRBV27 to TRBJ2-1; D is undetermined. Trimming shortened V by 5 bases and J by 6 bases, and 8 bases separated the two germline ends. The CDR3 has 12 amino acids. Germline V gives CDR1 MNHEY, CDR2 SMNVEV (reference sequence). In DNA form, the CDR3 reads TGTGCCAGCAGTGGACCGGGCAATGAGCAGTTCTTC. It yields the protein CASSGPGNEQFF.